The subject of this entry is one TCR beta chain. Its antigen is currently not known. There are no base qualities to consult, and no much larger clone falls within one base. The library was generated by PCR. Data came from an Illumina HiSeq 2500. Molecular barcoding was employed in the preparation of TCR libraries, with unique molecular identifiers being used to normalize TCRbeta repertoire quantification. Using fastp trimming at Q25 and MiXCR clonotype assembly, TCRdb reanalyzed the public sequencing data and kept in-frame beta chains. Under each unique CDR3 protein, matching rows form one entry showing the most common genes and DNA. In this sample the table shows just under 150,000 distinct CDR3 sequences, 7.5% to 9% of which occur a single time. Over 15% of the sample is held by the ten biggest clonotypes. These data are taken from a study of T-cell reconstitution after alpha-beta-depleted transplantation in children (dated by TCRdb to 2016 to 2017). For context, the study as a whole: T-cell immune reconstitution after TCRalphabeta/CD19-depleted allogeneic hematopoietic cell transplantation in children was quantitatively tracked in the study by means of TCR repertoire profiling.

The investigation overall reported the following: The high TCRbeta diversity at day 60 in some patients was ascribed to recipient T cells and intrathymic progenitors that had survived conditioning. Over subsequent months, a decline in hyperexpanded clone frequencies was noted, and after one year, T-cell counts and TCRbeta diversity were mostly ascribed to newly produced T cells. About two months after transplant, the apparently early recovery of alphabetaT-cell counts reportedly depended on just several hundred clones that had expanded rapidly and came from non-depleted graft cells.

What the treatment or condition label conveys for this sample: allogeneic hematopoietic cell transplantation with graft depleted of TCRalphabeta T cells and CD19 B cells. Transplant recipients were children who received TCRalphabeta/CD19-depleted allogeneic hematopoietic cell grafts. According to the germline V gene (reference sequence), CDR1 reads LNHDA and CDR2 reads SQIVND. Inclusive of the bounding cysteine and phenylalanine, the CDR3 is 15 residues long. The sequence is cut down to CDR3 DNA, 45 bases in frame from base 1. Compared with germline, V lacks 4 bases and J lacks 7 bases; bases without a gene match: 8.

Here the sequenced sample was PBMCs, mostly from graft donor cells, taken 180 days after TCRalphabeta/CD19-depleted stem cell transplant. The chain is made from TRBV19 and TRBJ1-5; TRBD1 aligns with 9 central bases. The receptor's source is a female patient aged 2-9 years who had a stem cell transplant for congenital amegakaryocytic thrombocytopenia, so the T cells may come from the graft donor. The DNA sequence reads TGTGCCAGTAGTACCACCGGGACAGGGATCCAGCCCCAGCATTTT. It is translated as CASSTTGTGIQPQHF.